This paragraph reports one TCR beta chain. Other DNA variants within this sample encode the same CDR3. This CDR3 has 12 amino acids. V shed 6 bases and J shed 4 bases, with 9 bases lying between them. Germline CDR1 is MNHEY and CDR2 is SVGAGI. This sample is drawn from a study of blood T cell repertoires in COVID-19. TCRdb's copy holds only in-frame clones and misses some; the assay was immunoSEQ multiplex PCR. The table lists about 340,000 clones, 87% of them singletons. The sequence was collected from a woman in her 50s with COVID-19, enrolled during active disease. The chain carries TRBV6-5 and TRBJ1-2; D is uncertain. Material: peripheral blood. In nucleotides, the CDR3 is TGTGCCAGCAGCAGCGGGAGCTATGGCTACACCTTC. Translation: CASSSGSYGYTF.